This passage covers 2 T cell receptor beta chains from one sample sequenced in a study of response to subunit inactivated influenza vaccine. TCRdb itself ran the RT-PCR reads through MiXCR, one entry per CDR3 protein. The table lists some 600,000 distinct CDR3 sequences, 11% to 15% of them singletons, with 6.5% to 8% in the top ten. The sequencing here drew on PBMCs from blood, taken approximately 15 days before vaccination. The receptors here all came from a man aged 50 or older who received an inactivated influenza vaccine.

This clonotype was picked up a small number of times. The chain recombines TRBV29-1 with TRBJ2-1; 9 bases are a match to TRBD1. The V and J ends lost 4 bases and 6 bases, in that order; junction bases with no gene match: 1. CDR1 SQVTM and CDR2 ANQGSEA come from the germline V gene. The CDR3 has 12 residues. Written as DNA, the CDR3 is TGCAGCGTTGCACAGGGGGCCAATGAGCAGTTCTTC. Translating gives CSVAQGANEQFF.

This clonotype appeared a few times. This chain's CDR3 is CASSSTGGGRTYEQYF. The CDR3 nucleotides read TGTGCCAGCAGCTCGACGGGCGGGGGGCGAACCTACGAGCAGTACTTC. The V call is TRBV7-6, the J call TRBJ2-7; 8 nucleotides align to TRBD2. V lost 4 bases and J lost 2; bases outside the gene matches: 10. The CDR3 has 16 amino acids. Per the germline V gene, CDR1 is SGHVS and CDR2 is FNYEAQ.